The next 9 T cell receptor beta chains were all read from a single sample in a study of tumor-infiltrating lymphocytes in primary liver carcinoma. The source of the blood RNA was unsorted whole blood, and germline DNA was extracted as well. Making TCR beta cDNA involved around 540 ng total RNA and a constant-region primer. What produced the TCR beta libraries was three nested multiplex PCR rounds using slightly modified ARM-PCR. Both of the initial two PCR rounds ran for about 9 cycles and employed TRBV1-TRBV30 forward primers alongside a C-beta reverse primer. TCRdb redid the calling of the multiplex PCR reads with MiXCR, one entry per CDR3 protein. The sample holds a few hundred thousand distinct CDR3 sequences; 45% to 70% are singletons and the top ten take about 18%. Sample: peripheral blood. The receptor source for this set is a woman in her 30s with primary liver carcinoma and hepatitis B virus infection.

The V and J genes are TRBV12-3 or TRBV12-4 and TRBJ2-5; no firm D call. This CDR3 is built from 12 residues. Trimming cost V 8 bases and J 5 bases, with 12 bases left between them. In nucleotides, the CDR3 is TGTGCCAGCGGTGACTGTGGGGAGACCCAGTACTTC. Its translation is CASGDCGETQYF.

This clonotype was counted many times. The gene calls are TRBV6-2 or TRBV6-3 and TRBJ2-1; a weak D match, TRBD2 (6 bases). V was pared by 4 bases and J by 2 bases, with 12 bases between. The CDR3 spans 15 residues. Germline loops: CDR1 MNHEY, CDR2 SVGEGT. The CDR3 is CASSSAGRTYNEQFF. CDR3 nucleotides: TGTGCCAGCAGTTCCGCGGGACGGACCTACAATGAGCAGTTCTTC.

This clonotype is a singleton in its sample. A much larger clone lies one base from this, so it may be a read error. V is TRBV29-1 and J is TRBJ2-1; D gene uncertain. This CDR3 has 13 amino acids. Germline V gene lookup returns CDR1 SQVTM and CDR2 ANQGSEA. The CDR3 spells CSDEDWLENEQFF. CDR3 sequence (DNA): TGCAGCGATGAAGATTGGCTTGAGAATGAGCAGTTCTTC.

This chain uses TRBV11-3 with TRBJ2-3; a weak D match, TRBD2 (5 bases). The germline gives CDR1 SGHNT, CDR2 YENEEA. Trimming left V 0 bases short and J 3 bases short, with 22 bases between. The CDR3 extends over 19 amino acids. The CDR3 bases are TGTGCCAGCAGCTTAGAACCCTCCACCCGGAGGCCTGTGACAGATACGCAGTATTTT. This translates into CASSLEPSTRRPVTDTQYF.

The chain recombines TRBV2 with TRBJ2-3; 9 bases line up with TRBD1. Germline loops: CDR1 SNHLY, CDR2 FYNNEI. J lost 4 bases, V lost 6 bases, and 5 bases had no gene match. The CDR3 totals 14 residues. This CDR3 is CASRDTGGPDTQYF. Here the CDR3 DNA reads TGTGCCAGCAGGGATACAGGGGGCCCAGATACGCAGTATTTT. Supplemented by reference TRBV2 and TRBJ2-3, the full variable domain reads EPEVTQTPSHQVTQMGQEVILRCVPISNHLYFYWYRQILGQKVEFLVSFYNNEISEKSEIFDDQFSVERPDGSNFTLKIRSTKLEDSAMYFCASRDTGGPDTQYFGPGTRLTVL.

As concerns this clonotype: A single base separates this from a much larger clone, so it may be a read error. The genes are TRBV6-6 and TRBJ2-7; TRBD2 is a possible D gene (5 bases). This CDR3 has 12 residues. V was trimmed by 8 bases and J by 8 bases, leaving 16 bases between them. From germline, CDR1 is MNHNY and CDR2 SVGAGI (reference sequence). The CDR3 loop reads CASRRSSPKQYF. DNA of the CDR3: TGTGCCAGCCGTCGGTCTAGCCCCAAGCAGTACTTC.

For this clonotype: A much larger clone lies a single base off, so this may be a read error. The V and J genes are TRBV29-1 and TRBJ2-3; D ambiguous. From germline, CDR1 is SQVTM and CDR2 ANQGSEA. CDR3 length equals 11 residues. The CDR3 nucleotides read TGCAGGGTTCTTCCCACAGATACGCAGTATTTT. Amino acids: CRVLPTDTQYF.

This clonotype was recorded a few times. The chain combines TRBV28 with TRBJ2-7; possible D gene TRBD2, 6 bases. Per the germline V gene, CDR1 is MDHEN and CDR2 is SYDVKM. The ends were cut back, 5 bases at V and 5 bases at J, with 19 bases in the middle. This CDR3 spans 15 amino acids. CDR3 coding DNA: TGTGCCAGCAGTCCGACATGGGGAGGTACGCACGAGCAGTACTTC. This gives the protein CASSPTWGGTHEQYF.

Regarding this clonotype: A read error may be the cause here, since a much bigger clone is one base away. The CDR3 is CVSSRAGIQPQHF. The CDR3 DNA follows: TGTGTCAGCAGTCGGGCAGGGATCCAGCCCCAGCATTTT. This chain links TRBV6-5 with TRBJ1-5; TRBD1 is a possible D gene (5 bases). The CDR3 is 13 residues long. Germline V gives CDR1 MNHEY, CDR2 SVGAGI.